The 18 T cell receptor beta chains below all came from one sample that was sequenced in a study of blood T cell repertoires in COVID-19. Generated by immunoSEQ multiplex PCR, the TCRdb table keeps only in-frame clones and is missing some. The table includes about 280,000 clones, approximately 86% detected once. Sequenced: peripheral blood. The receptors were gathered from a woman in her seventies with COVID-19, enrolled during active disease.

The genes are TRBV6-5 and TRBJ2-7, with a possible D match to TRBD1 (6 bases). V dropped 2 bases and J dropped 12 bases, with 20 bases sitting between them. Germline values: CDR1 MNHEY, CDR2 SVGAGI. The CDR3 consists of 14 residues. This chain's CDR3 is CASSYGQGMGLRYF. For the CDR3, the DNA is TGTGCCAGCAGTTACGGGCAGGGGATGGGCCTGCGGTACTTC.

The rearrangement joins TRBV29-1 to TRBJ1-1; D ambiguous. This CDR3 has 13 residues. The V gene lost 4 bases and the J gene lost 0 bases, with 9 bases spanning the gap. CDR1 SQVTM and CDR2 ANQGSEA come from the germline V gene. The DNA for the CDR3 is TGCAGCGTTGGAAAAACAGTGAACACTGAAGCTTTCTTT. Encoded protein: CSVGKTVNTEAFF. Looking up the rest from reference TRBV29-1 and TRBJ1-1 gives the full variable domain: SAVISQKPSRDICQRGTSLTIQCQVDSQVTMMFWYRQQPGQSLTLIATANQGSEATYESGFVIDKFPISRPNLTFSTLTVSNMSPEDSSIYLCSVGKTVNTEAFFGQGTRLTVV.

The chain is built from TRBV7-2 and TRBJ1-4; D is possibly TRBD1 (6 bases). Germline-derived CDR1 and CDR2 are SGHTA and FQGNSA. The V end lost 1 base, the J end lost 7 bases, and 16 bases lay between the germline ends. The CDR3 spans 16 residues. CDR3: CASSLDRQGRGEKLFF. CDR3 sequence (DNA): TGTGCCAGCAGCTTAGATAGGCAGGGGAGGGGTGAAAAACTGTTTTTT.

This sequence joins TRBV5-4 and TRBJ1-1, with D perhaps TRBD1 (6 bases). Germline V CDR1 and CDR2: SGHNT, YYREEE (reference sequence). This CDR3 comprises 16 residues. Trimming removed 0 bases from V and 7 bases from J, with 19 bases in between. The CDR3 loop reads CASSLGGQGYFDEAFF. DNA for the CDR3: TGTGCCAGCAGCTTGGGGGGGCAGGGGTATTTTGATGAAGCTTTCTTT.

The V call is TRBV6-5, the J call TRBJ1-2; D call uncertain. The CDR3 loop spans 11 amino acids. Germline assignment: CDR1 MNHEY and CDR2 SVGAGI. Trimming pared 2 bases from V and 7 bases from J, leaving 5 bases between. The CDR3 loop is CASSYGSGYTF. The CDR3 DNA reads TGTGCCAGCAGTTACGGCTCTGGCTACACCTTC.

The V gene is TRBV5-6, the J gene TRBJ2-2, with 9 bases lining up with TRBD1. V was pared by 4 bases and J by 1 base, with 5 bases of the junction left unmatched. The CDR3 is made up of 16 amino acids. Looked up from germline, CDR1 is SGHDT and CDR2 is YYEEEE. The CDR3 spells CASSHWTGENTGELFF. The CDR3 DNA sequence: TGTGCCAGCAGCCACTGGACAGGGGAGAACACCGGGGAGCTGTTTTTT.

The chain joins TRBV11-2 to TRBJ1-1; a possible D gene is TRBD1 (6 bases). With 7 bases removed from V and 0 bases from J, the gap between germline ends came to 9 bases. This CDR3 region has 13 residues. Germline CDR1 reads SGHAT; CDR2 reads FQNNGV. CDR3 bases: TGTGCCAGCAACCAGGGGTTGAACACTGAAGCTTTCTTT. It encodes CASNQGLNTEAFF.

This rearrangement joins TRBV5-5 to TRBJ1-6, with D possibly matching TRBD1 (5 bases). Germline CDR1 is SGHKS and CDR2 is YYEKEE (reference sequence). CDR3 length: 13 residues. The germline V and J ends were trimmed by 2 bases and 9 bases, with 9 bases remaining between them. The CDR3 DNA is TGTGCCAGCAGCTTACAGGAGGGTTCACCCCTCCACTTT. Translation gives CASSLQEGSPLHF.

For the CDR3, the DNA is TGTGCCAGCAGGAGGCGCAGGGAGGGCAATCAGCCCCAGCATTTT. Translation gives CASRRRREGNQPQHF. V is TRBV6-5 and J is TRBJ1-5, with D perhaps TRBD1 (5 bases). The germline gives CDR1 MNHEY, CDR2 SVGAGI. The CDR3 length is 15 residues. V was pared by 6 bases and J by 2 bases, with 14 bases between.

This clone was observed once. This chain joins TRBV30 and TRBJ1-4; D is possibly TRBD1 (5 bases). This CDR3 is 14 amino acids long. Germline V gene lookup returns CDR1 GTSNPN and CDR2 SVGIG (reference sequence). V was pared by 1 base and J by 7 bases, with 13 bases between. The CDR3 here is CAWSAGGGREKLFF. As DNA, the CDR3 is TGTGCCTGGAGTGCGGGGGGAGGACGTGAAAAACTGTTTTTT. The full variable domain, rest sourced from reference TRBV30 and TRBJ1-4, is SQTIHQWPATLVQPVGSPLSLECTVEGTSNPNLYWYRQAAGRGLQLLFYSVGIGQISSEVPQNLSASRPQDRQFILSSKKLLLSDSGFYLCAWSAGGGREKLFFGSGTQLSVL.

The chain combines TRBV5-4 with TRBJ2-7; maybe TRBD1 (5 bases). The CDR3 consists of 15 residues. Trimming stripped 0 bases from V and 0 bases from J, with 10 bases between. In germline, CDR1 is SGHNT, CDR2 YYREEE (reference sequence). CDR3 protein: CASSLVAGNSYEQYF. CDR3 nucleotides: TGTGCCAGCAGCTTGGTAGCAGGGAACTCCTACGAGCAGTACTTC. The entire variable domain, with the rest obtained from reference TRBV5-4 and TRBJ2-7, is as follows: ETGVTQSPTHLIKTRGQQVTLRCSSQSGHNTVSWYQQALGQGPQFIFQYYREEENGRGNFPPRFSGLQFPNYSSELNVNALELDDSALYLCASSLVAGNSYEQYFGPGTRLTVT.

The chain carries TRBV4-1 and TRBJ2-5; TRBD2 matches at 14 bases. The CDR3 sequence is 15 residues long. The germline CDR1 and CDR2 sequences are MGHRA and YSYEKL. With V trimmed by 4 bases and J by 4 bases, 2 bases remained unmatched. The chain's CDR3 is CASSPTSGGAETQYF. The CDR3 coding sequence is TGCGCCAGCAGCCCGACTAGCGGGGGGGCAGAGACCCAGTACTTC.

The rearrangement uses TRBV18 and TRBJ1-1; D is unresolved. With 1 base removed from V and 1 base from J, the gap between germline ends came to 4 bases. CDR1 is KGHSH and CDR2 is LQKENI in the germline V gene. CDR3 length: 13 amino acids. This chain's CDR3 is CASSPRENTEAFF. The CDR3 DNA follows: TGTGCCAGCTCACCACGAGAGAACACTGAAGCTTTCTTT.

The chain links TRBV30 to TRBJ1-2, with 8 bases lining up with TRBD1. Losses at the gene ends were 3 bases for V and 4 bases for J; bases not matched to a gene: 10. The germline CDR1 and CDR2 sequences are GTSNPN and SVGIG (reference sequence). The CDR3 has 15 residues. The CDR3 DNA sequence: TGTGCCTGGAGATGGACGTGGACAGGGCCCTATGGCTACACCTTC. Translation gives CAWRWTWTGPYGYTF.

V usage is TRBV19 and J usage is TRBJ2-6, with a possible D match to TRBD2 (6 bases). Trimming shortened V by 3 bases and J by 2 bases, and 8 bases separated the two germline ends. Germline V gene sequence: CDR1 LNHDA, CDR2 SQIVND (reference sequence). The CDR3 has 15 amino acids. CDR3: CASSISGAGANVLTF. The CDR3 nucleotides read TGTGCCAGTAGTATTTCGGGGGCTGGGGCCAACGTCCTGACTTTC.

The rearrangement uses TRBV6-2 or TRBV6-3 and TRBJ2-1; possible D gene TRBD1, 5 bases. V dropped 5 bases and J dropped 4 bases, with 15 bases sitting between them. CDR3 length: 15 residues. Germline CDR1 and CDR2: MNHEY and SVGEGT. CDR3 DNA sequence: TGTGCCAGCAGTCTGGGGCGGAATCCATACAATGAGCAGTTCTTC. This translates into CASSLGRNPYNEQFF.

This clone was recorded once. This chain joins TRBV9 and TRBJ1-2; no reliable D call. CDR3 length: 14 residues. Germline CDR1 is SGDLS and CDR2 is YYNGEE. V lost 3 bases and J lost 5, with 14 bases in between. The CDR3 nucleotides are TGTGCCAGCAGCGCTCCCGGAGGATTTTATGGCTACACCTTC. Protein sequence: CASSAPGGFYGYTF.

Here the CDR3 DNA reads TGTGCCAGCAGTCTCCCCGCAGATCAGCCCCAGCATTTT. Translated: CASSLPADQPQHF. This chain joins TRBV6-6 and TRBJ1-5, with D hard to call. CDR1 MNHNY and CDR2 SVGAGI come from the germline V gene (reference sequence). Trimming left V 5 bases short and J 5 bases short, with 10 bases between. The CDR3 consists of 13 residues.